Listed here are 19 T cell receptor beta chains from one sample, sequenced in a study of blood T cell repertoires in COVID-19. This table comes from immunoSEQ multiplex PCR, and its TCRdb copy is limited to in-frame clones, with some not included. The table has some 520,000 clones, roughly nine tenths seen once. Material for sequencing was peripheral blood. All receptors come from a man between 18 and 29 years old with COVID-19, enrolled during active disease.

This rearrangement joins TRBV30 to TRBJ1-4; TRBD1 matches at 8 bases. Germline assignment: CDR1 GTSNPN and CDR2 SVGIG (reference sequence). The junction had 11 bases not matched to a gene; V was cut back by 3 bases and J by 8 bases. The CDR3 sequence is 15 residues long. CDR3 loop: CAWSDPGTGSEKLFF. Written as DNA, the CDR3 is TGTGCCTGGAGCGATCCCGGGACAGGAAGCGAAAAACTGTTTTTT.

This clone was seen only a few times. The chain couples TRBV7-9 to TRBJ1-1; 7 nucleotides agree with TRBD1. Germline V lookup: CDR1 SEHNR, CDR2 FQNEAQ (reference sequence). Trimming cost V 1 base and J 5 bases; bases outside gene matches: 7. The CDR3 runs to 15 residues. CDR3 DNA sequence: TGTGCCAGCAGCTTAGGACAGGGAAGGAGGACTGAAGCTTTCTTT. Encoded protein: CASSLGQGRRTEAFF.

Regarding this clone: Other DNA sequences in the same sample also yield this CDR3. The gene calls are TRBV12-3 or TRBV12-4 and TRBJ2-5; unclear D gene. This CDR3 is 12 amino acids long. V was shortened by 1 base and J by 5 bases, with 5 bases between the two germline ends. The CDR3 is CASSLDRETQYF. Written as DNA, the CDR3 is TGTGCCAGCAGTTTAGATCGGGAGACCCAGTACTTC.

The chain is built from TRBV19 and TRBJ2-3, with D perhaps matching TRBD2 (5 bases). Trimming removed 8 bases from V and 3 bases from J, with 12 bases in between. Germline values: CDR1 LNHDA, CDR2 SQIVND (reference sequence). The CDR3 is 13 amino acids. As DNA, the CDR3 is TGTGCCAGTGGACTCGGCGGAACAGATACGCAGTATTTT. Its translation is CASGLGGTDTQYF. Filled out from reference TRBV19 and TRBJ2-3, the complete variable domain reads DGGITQSPKYLFRKEGQNVTLSCEQNLNHDAMYWYRQDPGQGLRLIYYSQIVNDFQKGDIAEGYSVSREKKESFPLTVTSAQKNPTAFYLCASGLGGTDTQYFGPGTRLTVL.

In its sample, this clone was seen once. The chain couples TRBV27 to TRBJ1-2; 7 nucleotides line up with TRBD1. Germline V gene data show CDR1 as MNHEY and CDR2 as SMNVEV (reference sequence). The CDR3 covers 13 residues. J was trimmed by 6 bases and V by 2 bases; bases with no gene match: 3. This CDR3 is CASSLRGQNGYTF. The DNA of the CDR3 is TGTGCCAGCAGTTTACGGGGACAGAATGGCTACACCTTC.

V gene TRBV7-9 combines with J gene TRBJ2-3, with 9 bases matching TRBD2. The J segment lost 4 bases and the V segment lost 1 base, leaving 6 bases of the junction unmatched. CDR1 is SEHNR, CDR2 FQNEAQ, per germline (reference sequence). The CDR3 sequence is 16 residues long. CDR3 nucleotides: TGTGCCAGCAGCTTAGGTGTAGCGGGAGTGGCAGATACGCAGTATTTT. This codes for CASSLGVAGVADTQYF. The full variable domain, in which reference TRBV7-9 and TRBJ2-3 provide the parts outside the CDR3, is DTGVSQNPRHKITKRGQNVTFRCDPISEHNRLYWYRQTLGQGPEFLTYFQNEAQLEKSRLLSDRFSAERPKGSFSTLEIQRTEQGDSAMYLCASSLGVAGVADTQYFGPGTRLTVL.

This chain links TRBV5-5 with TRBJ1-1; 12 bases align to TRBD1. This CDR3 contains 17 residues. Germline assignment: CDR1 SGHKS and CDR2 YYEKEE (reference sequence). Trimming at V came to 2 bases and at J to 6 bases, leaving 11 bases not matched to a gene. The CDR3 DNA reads TGTGCCAGCAGCTTAAACCCGGGACAGGGGGCGCGGGCTGAAGCTTTCTTT. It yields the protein CASSLNPGQGARAEAFF.

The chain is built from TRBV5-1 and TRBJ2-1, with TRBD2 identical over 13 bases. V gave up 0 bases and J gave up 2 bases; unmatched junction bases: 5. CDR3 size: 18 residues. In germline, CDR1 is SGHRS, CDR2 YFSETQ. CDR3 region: CASSLVLAGGLAYNEQFF. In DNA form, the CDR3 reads TGCGCCAGCAGCTTGGTACTAGCGGGGGGGCTAGCCTACAATGAGCAGTTCTTC.

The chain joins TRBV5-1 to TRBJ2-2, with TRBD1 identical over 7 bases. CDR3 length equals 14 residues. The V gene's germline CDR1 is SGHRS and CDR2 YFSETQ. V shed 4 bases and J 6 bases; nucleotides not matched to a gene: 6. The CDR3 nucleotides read TGCGCCAGCAGCGAGGGCGACAGGGCCGGGGAGCTGTTTTTT. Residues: CASSEGDRAGELFF.

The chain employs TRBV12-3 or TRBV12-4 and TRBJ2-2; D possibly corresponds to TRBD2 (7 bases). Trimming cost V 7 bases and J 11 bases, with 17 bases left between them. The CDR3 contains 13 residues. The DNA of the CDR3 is TGTGCCAGCACCCTAGGGGGGGCAGACGAGCTGTTTTTT. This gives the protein CASTLGGADELFF.

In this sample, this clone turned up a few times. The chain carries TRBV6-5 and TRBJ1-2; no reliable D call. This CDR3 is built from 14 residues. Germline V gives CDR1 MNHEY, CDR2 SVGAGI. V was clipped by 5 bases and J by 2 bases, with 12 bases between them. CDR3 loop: CASSNRGVNYGYTF. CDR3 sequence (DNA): TGTGCCAGCAGTAACCGCGGGGTGAACTATGGCTACACCTTC.

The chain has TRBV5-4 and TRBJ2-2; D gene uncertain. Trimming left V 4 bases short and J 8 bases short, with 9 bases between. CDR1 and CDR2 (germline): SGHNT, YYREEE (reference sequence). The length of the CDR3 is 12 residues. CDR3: CASSLESGELFF. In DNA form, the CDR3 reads TGTGCCAGCAGCCTCGAGTCAGGGGAGCTGTTTTTT. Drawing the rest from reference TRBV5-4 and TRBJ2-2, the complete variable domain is ETGVTQSPTHLIKTRGQQVTLRCSSQSGHNTVSWYQQALGQGPQFIFQYYREEENGRGNFPPRFSGLQFPNYSSELNVNALELDDSALYLCASSLESGELFFGEGSRLTVL.

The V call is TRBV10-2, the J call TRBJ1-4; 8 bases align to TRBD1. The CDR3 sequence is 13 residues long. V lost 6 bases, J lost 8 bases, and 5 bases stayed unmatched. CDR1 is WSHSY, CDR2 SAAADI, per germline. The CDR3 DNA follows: TGCGCCAGCAGGCCAGGGGGCGAAGAAAAACTGTTTTTT. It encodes CASRPGGEEKLFF.

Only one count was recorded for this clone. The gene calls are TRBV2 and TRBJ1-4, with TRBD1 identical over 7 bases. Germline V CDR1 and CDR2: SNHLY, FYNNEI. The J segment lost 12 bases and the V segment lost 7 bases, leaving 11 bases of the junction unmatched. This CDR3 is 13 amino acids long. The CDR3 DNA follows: TGTGCCAGCAAACGTGGGTCAGGGGGAGAACTGTTTTTT. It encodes CASKRGSGGELFF.

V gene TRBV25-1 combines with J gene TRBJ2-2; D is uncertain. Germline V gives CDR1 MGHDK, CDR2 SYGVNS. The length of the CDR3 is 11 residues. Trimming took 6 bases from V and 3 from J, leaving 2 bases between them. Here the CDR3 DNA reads TGTGCCAGCAGCTACACCGGGGAGCTGTTTTTT. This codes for CASSYTGELFF.

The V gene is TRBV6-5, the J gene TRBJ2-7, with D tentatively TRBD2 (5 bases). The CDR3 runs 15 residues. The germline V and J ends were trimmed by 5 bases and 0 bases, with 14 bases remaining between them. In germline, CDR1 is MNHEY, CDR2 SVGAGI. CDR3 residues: CASSTTSRDSYEQYF. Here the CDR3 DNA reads TGTGCCAGCAGTACGACCTCACGGGACTCCTACGAGCAGTACTTC.

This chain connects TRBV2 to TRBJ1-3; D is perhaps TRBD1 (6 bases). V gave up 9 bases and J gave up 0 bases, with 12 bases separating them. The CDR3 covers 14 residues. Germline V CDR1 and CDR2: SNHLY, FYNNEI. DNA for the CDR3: TGTGCCAGTACAGGGTCGAGCTCTGGAAACACCATATATTTT. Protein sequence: CASTGSSSGNTIYF. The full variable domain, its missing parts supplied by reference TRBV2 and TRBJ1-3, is EPEVTQTPSHQVTQMGQEVILRCVPISNHLYFYWYRQILGQKVEFLVSFYNNEISEKSEIFDDQFSVERPDGSNFTLKIRSTKLEDSAMYFCASTGSSSGNTIYFGEGSWLTVV.

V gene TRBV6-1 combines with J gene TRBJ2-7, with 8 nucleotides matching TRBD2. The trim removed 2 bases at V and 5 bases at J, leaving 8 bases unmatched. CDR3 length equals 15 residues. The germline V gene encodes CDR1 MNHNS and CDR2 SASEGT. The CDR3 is CASSESRLATNEQYF. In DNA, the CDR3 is TGTGCCAGCAGTGAATCCCGACTAGCGACGAACGAGCAGTACTTC.

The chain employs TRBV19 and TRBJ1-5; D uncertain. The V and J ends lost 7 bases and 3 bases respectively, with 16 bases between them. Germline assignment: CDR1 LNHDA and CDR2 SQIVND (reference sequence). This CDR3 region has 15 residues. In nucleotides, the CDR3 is TGTGCCAGTACCCTAGAGGGAGGCTTCAATCAGCCCCAGCATTTT. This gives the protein CASTLEGGFNQPQHF.